The TCR beta chain described here comes from a study of T cells in Graves' hyperthyroidism and ophthalmopathy (dated by TCRdb to between 2018 and 2021). Background on the whole study: Peripheral blood samples were taken at initial diagnosis, before any treatment was given. To identify distinguishing TCR V-J signatures, a discovery cohort of about 100 patients was used, comprising some 45 with Graves' ophthalmopathy and some 57 with stable Graves' hyperthyroidism. Prospective prediction of ophthalmopathy was tested in an independent validation cohort of about 19 hyperthyroidism patients and around 16 patients who later progressed to ophthalmopathy. The 95 to 100 discovery patients were randomly divided into training and test sets at a 7:3 ratio. The study also compared thyroid tissue and blood T-cell repertoires from about 6 Graves' hyperthyroidism patients. After blood sampling, hyperthyroidism patients were treated with methimazole at a starting dose of 30 mg daily, and ophthalmopathy patients were treated with high-dose intravenous methylprednisolone. TCR Vbeta CDR3 sequencing of some 140 peripheral blood samples (under 45 ophthalmopathy, 70 to 85 hyperthyroidism and approximately 17 progressor patients) is reported in the paper. Study-level results and caveats: No statistical method was used to set the sample size in advance, and investigators knew the group allocation. A 13 V-J signature model separated ophthalmopathy from stable hyperthyroidism, with over 85% sensitivity and about 81% specificity in cross-validation and 80%/75% in testing. Most expanded thyroid clonotypes (frequency above 0.001) were also found in blood, which suggests that blood repertoires may mirror thyroid immune responses. In validation, the model predicted progression to ophthalmopathy a median of roughly 6.1 months before onset, with roughly 71% sensitivity and nearly 75% specificity.

The CDR3 contains 16 residues, cysteine and phenylalanine counted. Solely the CDR3 DNA is kept, with 48 bases framed from the first base. CDR1 SEHNR and CDR2 FQNEAQ are derived from the germline V gene (reference sequence). Moderately to severely active disease, a Clinical Activity Score of at least 3, a NOSPECS grade of at least 4, and a duration under 3 months were present in ophthalmopathy patients. Exclusion was applied to patients with uncontrolled infections, other autoimmune diseases, pregnancy or lactation. Diagnoses relied on clinical symptoms, serum thyroxine and TRAb, thyroid ultrasound and orbital computed tomography. Ficoll-Paque density gradient centrifugation was used to isolate PBMCs from 9.5 to 10 ml of fresh peripheral blood. Total RNA was extracted using Trizol reagent, and RNA quality was assessed on an Agilent 2100 Bioanalyzer. Amplification of TCR beta CDR3 regions was carried out from RNA transcripts. A first-round RT-PCR of the TCR CDR3 used the HTBI primer set with the Qiagen OneStep RT-PCR kit. A second multiplex PCR round built the libraries, followed by size selection and purification. The libraries were sequenced on an Illumina HiSeq2000 using paired-end 100 bp reads. The authors' pipeline ran thus. SOAPnuke was used to process the raw data, removing reads that contained adapters or uncalled bases, had a mean Phred below 15, or lacked an exact match to the constant primer or identifier. High-quality paired reads were merged with COPE v1.2.5, and unique nucleotide sequences were defined as clonotypes. Clonotypes were aligned to IMGT TRBV, TRBD and TRBJ reference segments using MiTCR v1.1. The analysis was restricted to V-J combinations with a frequency above 0.0001, which together covered about 99% of the repertoires. The TCS score was defined as F50 (clonal expansion) divided by E x V (chaos), with BLOSUM62-based TCRdist calculated between CDR3 peptides within each V-J. Welch's t-statistics and random forest reduced just over 500 V-J features to 13, which were used in a naive Bayes classifier (R e1071). Using fastp at Q25 and MiXCR, TCRdb reprocessed the public reads and kept productive beta chains. CDR3 protein duplicates are merged, each entry listing the most common genes and DNA. The V and J calls, along with clone size, are taken from TCRdb and not from the paper's own processing. Recorded for this sample are about 52,000 distinct CDR3 sequences; roughly 50% of them occurred a single time. Over 8% of the sample is taken by the ten largest.

A remark on this clonotype: Its antigen specificity is not known. The junction differs from germline at one of its ends, possibly a read error.

This receptor chain uses TRBV7-9 and TRBJ2-7, with 7 bases aligning to TRBD2. This TCR was recovered from a woman aged 45-65 years with Graves' ophthalmopathy. Sequencing was done on a sample of blood. The CDR3 protein: CASIDILAHSSYERYF. The DNA sequence reads TGTGCCAGCATCGACATACTAGCGCATAGCTCCTACGAGCGGTACTTC. The reference TRBV7-9 and TRBJ2-7 proteins fill in what lies around the CDR3, so the full variable domain reads DTGVSQNPRHKITKRGQNVTFRCDPISEHNRLYWYRQTLGQGPEFLTYFQNEAQLEKSRLLSDRFSAERPKGSFSTLEIQRTEQGDSAMYLCASIDILAHSSYERYFGPGTRLTVT.